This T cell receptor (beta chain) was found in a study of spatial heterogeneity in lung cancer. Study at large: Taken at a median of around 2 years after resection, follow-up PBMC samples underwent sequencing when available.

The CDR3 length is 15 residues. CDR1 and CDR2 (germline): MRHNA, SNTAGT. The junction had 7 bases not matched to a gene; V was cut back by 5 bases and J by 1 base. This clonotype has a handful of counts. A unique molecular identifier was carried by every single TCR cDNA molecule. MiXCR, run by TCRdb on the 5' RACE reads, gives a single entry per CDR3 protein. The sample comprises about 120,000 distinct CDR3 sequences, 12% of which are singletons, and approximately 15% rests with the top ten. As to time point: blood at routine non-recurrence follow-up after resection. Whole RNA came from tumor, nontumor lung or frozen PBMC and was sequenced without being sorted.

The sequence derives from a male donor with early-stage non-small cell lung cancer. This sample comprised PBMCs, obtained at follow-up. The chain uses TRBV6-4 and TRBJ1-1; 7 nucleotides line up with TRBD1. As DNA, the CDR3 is TGTGCCAGCAGTTTATCCGGGACAGCGAACACTGAAGCTTTCTTT. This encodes CASSLSGTANTEAFF.